Listed here are 9 T cell receptor beta chains from one sample, sequenced in a study of CD8 T cells in ankylosing spondylitis (dated by TCRdb to the late 2010s). Receptors were amplified or captured by 5' RACE. For sequencing, an Illumina MiSeq was employed. TCRdb trimmed public reads at Q25 via fastp, called clones via MiXCR and kept in-frame beta chains. Merged by CDR3 protein, the rows form single entries marked with the most common genes and DNA. The sample contains approximately 35,000 distinct CDR3 sequences, approximately 15% of them found a single time. The ten largest make up approximately 35% of the sample. The sequencing sample was made of blood. These receptors were obtained from a male donor with ankylosing spondylitis or in good health (not recorded which).

The chain uses TRBV7-2 and TRBJ2-2; possibly TRBD1 for D (5 bases). Trimming cost V 5 bases and J 1 base, with 14 bases left between them. The CDR3 is 16 amino acids. Germline V gene data show CDR1 as SGHTA and CDR2 as FQGNSA. In DNA form, the CDR3 reads TGTGCCAGCAGCCCGTTCGACAGAGAGAACACCGGGGAGCTGTTTTTT. The encoded protein is CASSPFDRENTGELFF.

There are a few counts of this clonotype. The chain is built from TRBV5-1 and TRBJ2-2; 8 nucleotides line up with TRBD1. Germline V gene lookup returns CDR1 SGHRS and CDR2 YFSETQ. CDR3 length equals 15 residues. The V gene end was trimmed by 4 bases and the J gene end by 6 bases; junction bases not matched to a gene: 8. DNA of the CDR3: TGCGCCAGCAGCGGACAGGGTATCGGGGCCGGGGAGCTGTTTTTT. This sequence encodes CASSGQGIGAGELFF.

This clonotype was recorded a few times. The CDR3 DNA is TGTGCCAGCAGTGGGCGACTAGCGGGAGGTCCCGGTGAGCAGTTCTTC. It codes for CASSGRLAGGPGEQFF. J is TRBJ2-1 and V is TRBV6-4; 13 bases align to TRBD2. Germline values: CDR1 MRHNA, CDR2 SNTAGT. Trimming took 4 bases from V and 9 from J; bases not matched to a gene: 9. CDR3 length equals 16 residues.

The table lists this clonotype with a few counts. This chain connects TRBV7-3 to TRBJ2-5, with 8 bases fitting TRBD2. V dropped 0 bases and J dropped 6; count of bases not matched to a gene: 9. Germline V gene lookup returns CDR1 SGHTA and CDR2 FQGTGA. CDR3 length equals 16 residues. CDR3 sequence: CASSLTGSGSAQTQYF. The CDR3, as DNA: TGTGCCAGCAGCTTAACGGGGAGCGGGAGTGCTCAGACCCAGTACTTC.

The chain links TRBV29-1 to TRBJ1-1; D may be TRBD1 (6 bases). V was cut by 3 bases and J by 4 bases, with 18 bases left in between. CDR1 and CDR2 from the germline V gene are SQVTM and ANQGSEA. The CDR3 extends over 15 amino acids. The CDR3 bases are TGCAGCGTTGAGCCGAACAGGGTAGGAGGCACTGAAGCTTTCTTT. Translated, it gives CSVEPNRVGGTEAFF.

There are many counts of this clonotype. The V gene is TRBV12-3 or TRBV12-4, the J gene TRBJ1-5, with D perhaps matching TRBD1 (5 bases). The CDR3 consists of 10 residues. The CDR3 bases are TGTGCACAGGGCAATCAGCCCCAGCATTTT. Protein product: CAQGNQPQHF.

This clonotype turned up a few times. The chain couples TRBV29-1 to TRBJ2-2; weak D call: TRBD1 (5 bases). The CDR3 has 14 residues. The germline gives CDR1 SQVTM, CDR2 ANQGSEA. The V gene lost 3 bases and the J gene lost 3 bases, with 11 bases spanning the gap. CDR3 DNA sequence: TGCAGCGTTGATAGTGGCAGGGACACCGGGGAGCTGTTTTTT. Its protein is CSVDSGRDTGELFF.

The rearrangement joins TRBV7-2 to TRBJ1-5; tentatively, D is TRBD1 (5 bases). Germline V gene lookup returns CDR1 SGHTA and CDR2 FQGNSA. The V and J ends lost 0 bases and 6 bases respectively, with 12 bases between them. The length of the CDR3 is 15 residues. CDR3 residues: CASSLAMSGTQPQHF. The DNA for the CDR3 is TGTGCCAGCAGCTTAGCGATGTCAGGGACTCAGCCCCAGCATTTT. The variable domain in full, completed from reference TRBV7-2 and TRBJ1-5, reads GAGVSQSPSNKVTEKGKDVELRCDPISGHTALYWYRQSLGQGLEFLIYFQGNSAPDKSGLPSDRFSAERTGGSVSTLTIQRTQQEDSAVYLCASSLAMSGTQPQHFGDGTRLSIL.

A remark on this clonotype: An end of the junction differs from the germline gene, which may be a read error. The rearrangement joins TRBV27 to TRBJ2-2; maybe TRBD2 (6 bases). The CDR3 spans 16 residues. CDR1 is MNHEY and CDR2 is SMNVEV in the germline V gene (reference sequence). This chain's CDR3 is CASSLLASEDTGELFF. The CDR3 DNA follows: TGTGCCAGCAGCTTATTGGCTAGCGAGGATACCGGGGAGCTGTTTTTT.